These 11 T cell receptor beta chains came from one sample sequenced in a study of T cell responses to AZD1222 COVID-19 vaccine. Here immunoSEQ multiplex PCR was the method, and the copy in TCRdb shows in-frame clones only, minus some. Of under 150,000 clones detected, approximately 91% appear once; the ten largest clones hold 1.5% to 2%. The source was peripheral blood, collected on day 0 of AZD1222 vaccination. The receptors were gathered from an adult in good health.

This chain uses TRBV19 with TRBJ1-5, with 7 bases that match TRBD1. J lost 1 base, V lost 8 bases, and 5 bases had no gene match. The CDR3 covers 14 residues. Germline CDR1 LNHDA, CDR2 SQIVND (reference sequence). The CDR3 spells CASGEGGSNQPQHF. CDR3 nucleotide sequence: TGTGCCAGTGGGGAAGGGGGCAGCAATCAGCCCCAGCATTTT.

DNA for the CDR3: TGTGCCAGCAGCTTAGACCGGAGTGGGCGGCCCCAGCATTTT. Its translation is CASSLDRSGRPQHF. The V gene is TRBV7-8, the J gene TRBJ1-5; D remains ambiguous. Trimming left V 1 base short and J 9 bases short, with 13 bases between. There are 14 residues in the CDR3. Germline V gives CDR1 SGHVS, CDR2 FQNEAQ. Variable domain in full (rest from reference TRBV7-8 and TRBJ1-5): GAGVSQSPRYKVAKRGQDVALRCDPISGHVSLFWYQQALGQGPEFLTYFQNEAQLDKSGLPSDRFFAERPEGSVSTLKIQRTQQEDSAVYLCASSLDRSGRPQHFGDGTRLSIL.

This chain joins TRBV6-1 and TRBJ2-7; 14 bases agree with TRBD2. Looked up from germline, CDR1 is MNHNS and CDR2 is SASEGT. The CDR3 has 17 amino acids. Germline trimming cut 2 bases from V and 3 bases from J; bases unmatched to any gene: 6. CDR3 bases: TGTGCCAGCAGTGAACCACCGGGACTAGCGGGAGTCTACGAGCAGTACTTC. Residues: CASSEPPGLAGVYEQYF.

The rearrangement joins TRBV20-1 to TRBJ2-3; 7 nucleotides agree with TRBD2. Trimming took 3 bases from V and 4 from J; bases not matched to a gene: 10. Looked up from germline, CDR1 is DFQATT and CDR2 is SNEGSKA (reference sequence). The CDR3 has 15 amino acids. The CDR3 region is CSASRWEGGPDTQYF. CDR3 coding DNA: TGCAGTGCTAGTCGGTGGGAGGGCGGGCCAGATACGCAGTATTTT.

This chain joins TRBV27 and TRBJ1-6; D remains ambiguous. This CDR3 comprises 15 residues. The V end lost 3 bases, the J end lost 1 base, and 7 bases lay between the germline ends. The germline V gene encodes CDR1 MNHEY and CDR2 SMNVEV (reference sequence). CDR3 amino acids: CASSFSRSYNSPLHF. The DNA for the CDR3 is TGTGCCAGCAGTTTTTCCAGGTCCTATAATTCACCCCTCCACTTT.

Turning to this clone: Other DNA sequences in the sample encode the same CDR3. This chain links TRBV5-1 with TRBJ2-7; D ambiguous. This CDR3 comprises 13 residues. V lost 4 bases and J lost 1, with 9 bases in between. Germline-derived CDR1 and CDR2 are SGHRS and YFSETQ. The CDR3 nucleotides read TGCGCCAGCAGCCTGGTGGGTTCCTACGAGCAGTACTTC. Translating gives CASSLVGSYEQYF. The whole variable domain, remainder taken from reference TRBV5-1 and TRBJ2-7, is KAGVTQTPRYLIKTRGQQVTLSCSPISGHRSVSWYQQTPGQGLQFLFEYFSETQRNKGNFPGRFSGRQFSNSRSEMNVSTLELGDSALYLCASSLVGSYEQYFGPGTRLTVT.

This rearrangement joins TRBV5-1 to TRBJ1-3; perhaps TRBD1 as D (6 bases). V shed 0 bases and J shed 4 bases, with 14 bases lying between them. Germline CDR1 SGHRS, CDR2 YFSETQ. The CDR3 contains 16 residues. The CDR3 reads CASSLALDRSGNTIYF. As DNA, the CDR3 is TGCGCCAGCAGCTTGGCCCTTGACAGGTCGGGAAACACCATATATTTT.

This clone was seen just once. The chain employs TRBV7-3 and TRBJ1-2; TRBD1 matches at 7 bases. V trimming: 5 bases; J trimming: 8 bases; junction bases outside the gene matches: 17. The CDR3 totals 16 residues. The germline CDR1 and CDR2 sequences are SGHTA and FQGTGA. The CDR3: CASSLNPTGVNEGYTF. Written as DNA, the CDR3 is TGTGCCAGCAGCCTCAACCCTACAGGGGTTAATGAGGGCTACACCTTC.

J is TRBJ1-5 and V is TRBV19, with D possibly being TRBD1 (5 bases). Germline V gene lookup returns CDR1 LNHDA and CDR2 SQIVND (reference sequence). V lost 6 bases and J lost 7, with 10 bases in between. This CDR3 is built from 12 residues. The CDR3 region has the DNA TGTGCCAGTAGCTCGGGGCTACAGCCCCAGCATTTT. Translation: CASSSGLQPQHF.

The chain has TRBV25-1 and TRBJ2-5, with 9 bases lining up with TRBD1. Per the germline V gene, CDR1 is MGHDK and CDR2 is SYGVNS. The trim removed 3 bases at V and 2 bases at J, leaving 7 bases unmatched. The CDR3 loop spans 16 amino acids. CDR3 region: CASSDGTGYWQETQYF. The CDR3 DNA reads as TGTGCCAGCAGTGACGGGACAGGGTATTGGCAAGAGACCCAGTACTTC.

This clone was observed a single time. The V and J genes are TRBV4-1 and TRBJ2-7, with 10 bases aligning to TRBD1. J gave up 3 bases and V 4 bases, and 6 bases lay outside the gene matches. The CDR3 totals 15 residues. Germline CDR1 reads MGHRA; CDR2 reads YSYEKL. This CDR3 is CASSLGTGVVYEQYF. The CDR3 bases are TGCGCCAGCAGCCTGGGGACAGGGGTTGTCTACGAGCAGTACTTC.